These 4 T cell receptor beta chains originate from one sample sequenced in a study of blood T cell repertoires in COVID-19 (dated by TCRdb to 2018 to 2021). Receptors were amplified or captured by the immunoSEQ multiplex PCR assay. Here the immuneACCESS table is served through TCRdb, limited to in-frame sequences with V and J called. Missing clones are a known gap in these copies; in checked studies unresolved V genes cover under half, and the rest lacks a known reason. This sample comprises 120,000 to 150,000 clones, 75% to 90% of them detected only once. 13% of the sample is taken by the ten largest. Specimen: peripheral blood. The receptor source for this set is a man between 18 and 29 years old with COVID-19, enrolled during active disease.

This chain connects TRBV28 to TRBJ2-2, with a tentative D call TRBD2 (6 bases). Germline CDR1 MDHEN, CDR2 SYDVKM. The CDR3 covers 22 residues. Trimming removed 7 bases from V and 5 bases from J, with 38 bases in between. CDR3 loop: CASTGTLSSEQERRSITGELFF. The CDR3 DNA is TGTGCCAGCACTGGGACTCTTAGTTCTGAACAAGAACGACGCTCGATTACCGGGGAGCTGTTTTTT.

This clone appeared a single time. The DNA of the CDR3 is TGTGCCAGCAGCTTACGGACTAGCGGGACCCAGATCAAGGACAATGAGCAGTTCTTC. Its translation is CASSLRTSGTQIKDNEQFF. The chain links TRBV7-6 to TRBJ2-1; 12 bases line up with TRBD2. CDR1 is SGHVS and CDR2 is FNYEAQ in the germline V gene. CDR3 length: 19 residues. The trim removed 2 bases at V and 5 bases at J, leaving 13 bases unmatched.

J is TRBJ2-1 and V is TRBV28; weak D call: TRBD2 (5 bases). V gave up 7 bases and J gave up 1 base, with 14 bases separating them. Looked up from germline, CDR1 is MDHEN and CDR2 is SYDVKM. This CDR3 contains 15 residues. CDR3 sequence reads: CASKQGLASYNEQFF. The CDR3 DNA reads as TGTGCCAGCAAACAAGGACTTGCGTCCTACAATGAGCAGTTCTTC.

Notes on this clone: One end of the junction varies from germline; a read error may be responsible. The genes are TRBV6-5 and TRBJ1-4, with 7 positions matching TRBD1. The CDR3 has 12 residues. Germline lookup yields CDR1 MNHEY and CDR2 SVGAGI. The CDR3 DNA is TGTGCCAGCAGAGGGACAGCAGAAAAACTGCTTTTT. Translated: CASRGTAEKLLF.